This TCR beta chain appears in the sequencing data of a study of T cells after yellow fever vaccination. Each CDR3 protein is one row after TCRdb ran MiXCR on the 5' RACE reads. Among some 400,000 distinct CDR3 sequences listed, 18% were seen once. This CDR3 contains 16 residues. Germline V CDR1 and CDR2: MGHRA, YSYEKL. V lost 4 bases and J lost 1, with 11 bases in between. The V call is TRBV4-1, the J call TRBJ2-6; D possibly corresponds to TRBD2 (6 bases). Sequences were derived from PBMCs, sampled before the yellow fever booster vaccination. The clonotype comes from a man in his late teens or twenties who received the YFV17D yellow fever vaccine. CDR3: CASSPGAGSGANVLTF. CDR3 DNA: TGCGCCAGCAGCCCTGGCGCGGGGTCTGGGGCCAACGTCCTGACTTTC.